Below, 15 T cell receptor beta chains from the same sample are listed, as sequenced in a study of Graves' ophthalmopathy and Graves' hyperthyroidism. Amplifying from RNA transcripts, the study obtained TCR beta CDR3 regions. The workflow started with a first-round RT-PCR run with HTBI primers and then moved on to a second-round multiplex PCR. TCRdb passed the multiplex PCR reads through MiXCR, listing each CDR3 protein once. Of 260,000 or so distinct CDR3 sequences in the sample, around 45% were seen once. Material: peripheral blood. The receptor set was obtained from an adult man with Graves' ophthalmopathy.

J is TRBJ1-5 and V is TRBV9; the match to TRBD1 covers 11 bases. CDR3 length equals 17 residues. In germline, CDR1 is SGDLS, CDR2 YYNGEE. Trimming cost V 7 bases and J 2 bases; bases outside gene matches: 11. This chain's CDR3 is CASLAGQGESGNQPQHF. In DNA, the CDR3 is TGTGCCAGCCTGGCGGGACAGGGGGAGTCAGGCAATCAGCCCCAGCATTTT.

This clonotype was counted at least ten times. This chain links TRBV25-1 with TRBJ2-7, with TRBD2 matching over 9 bases. The germline V gene has CDR1 MGHDK and CDR2 SYGVNS. Unmatched junction bases numbered 10, after V lost 4 bases and J lost 0 bases. The CDR3 runs to 17 residues. CDR3 sequence: CASSVWSGGSSSYEQYF. CDR3 nucleotide sequence: TGTGCCAGCAGTGTATGGAGCGGGGGGTCGAGCTCCTACGAGCAGTACTTC.

The genes are TRBV19 and TRBJ2-5; D gene unclear. The CDR3 is 15 residues long. V lost 3 bases, J lost 5 bases, and 16 bases lay in between. Germline V gives CDR1 LNHDA, CDR2 SQIVND (reference sequence). The CDR3 protein is CASSIKGRRGETQYF. CDR3 nucleotide sequence: TGTGCCAGTAGTATCAAGGGTAGGCGTGGGGAGACCCAGTACTTC.

The chain couples TRBV15 to TRBJ2-7; a possible D gene is TRBD1 (5 bases). The germline V and J ends were trimmed by 4 bases and 0 bases, with 19 bases remaining between them. Germline CDR1 is LNHNV and CDR2 is YYDKDF (reference sequence). This CDR3 spans 17 amino acids. CDR3 sequence: CATSTRQTTTHSYEQYF. In DNA, the CDR3 is TGTGCCACCAGCACCCGACAGACCACTACTCACTCCTACGAGCAGTACTTC.

This clonotype turned up a few times. The V and J genes are TRBV12-3 or TRBV12-4 and TRBJ1-1; 9 bases align to TRBD1. The CDR3 spans 17 residues. J was trimmed by 3 bases and V by 6 bases; bases with no gene match: 14. The CDR3 sequence is CASRRSLGTGIHTEAFF. CDR3 DNA: TGTGCCAGCAGGCGTAGCCTTGGGACAGGGATCCACACTGAAGCTTTCTTT.

Concerning this clonotype: This CDR3 fails to terminate in the conserved phenylalanine or tryptophan, so it likely reflects a read error. The CDR3 is CASSAGTSGDAGELFL. In DNA, the CDR3 is TGCGCCAGCAGCGCGGGGACTAGCGGGGACGCCGGGGAGCTGTTTTTG. The chain couples TRBV10-2 to TRBJ2-2, with TRBD2 identical over 13 bases. The germline V gene encodes CDR1 WSHSY and CDR2 SAAADI. V gave up 6 bases and J gave up 6 bases; unmatched junction bases: 7. The CDR3 contains 16 residues.

The chain joins TRBV10-3 to TRBJ1-5; D not resolved. Germline CDR1 is ENHRY and CDR2 is SYGVKD. This CDR3 has 15 residues. V lost 10 bases and J 0 bases, leaving 16 bases between the germline ends. In DNA form, the CDR3 reads TGTGCCAGCATTGAAGACAAAAGTAGCAATCAGCCCCAGCATTTT. Its translation: CASIEDKSSNQPQHF.

The CDR3 DNA is TGTGCCACCAGTGATGGTCTTGGGGGGTTCAACGAGCAGTACTTC. It specifies CATSDGLGGFNEQYF. The chain is built from TRBV24-1 and TRBJ2-7, with D tentatively TRBD2 (6 bases). Trimming shortened V by 3 bases and J by 5 bases, and 16 bases separated the two germline ends. CDR1 and CDR2 from the germline V gene are KGHDR and SFDVKD. This CDR3 has 15 amino acids.

This clonotype has just a few counts. The genes are TRBV2 and TRBJ2-2, with TRBD1 as a possible D gene (6 bases). The CDR3 covers 14 residues. With 4 bases removed from V and 7 bases from J, the gap between germline ends came to 13 bases. The germline V gene has CDR1 SNHLY and CDR2 FYNNEI. The CDR3 DNA reads as TGTGCCAGCAGTGGATCCGAGGGGGTCGGGGAGCTGTTTTTT. Translation gives CASSGSEGVGELFF.

There are a few counts of this clonotype. This chain joins TRBV15 and TRBJ2-2; D not resolved. Germline V gives CDR1 LNHNV, CDR2 YYDKDF (reference sequence). The CDR3 extends over 13 amino acids. The V end was cut by 2 bases, the J end by 5 bases, with 6 bases between. The CDR3 spells CATSRRDTGELFF. The CDR3 DNA reads TGTGCCACCAGCAGAAGAGATACCGGGGAGCTGTTTTTT. The full variable domain, with the rest looked up from reference TRBV15 and TRBJ2-2, is DAMVIQNPRYQVTQFGKPVTLSCSQTLNHNVMYWYQQKSSQAPKLLFHYYDKDFNNEADTPDNFQSRRPNTSFCFLDIRSPGLGDTAMYLCATSRRDTGELFFGEGSRLTVL.

The chain carries TRBV2 and TRBJ2-5; D could derive from TRBD1 or TRBD2 (5 bases each). The CDR3 extends over 12 amino acids. Per the germline V gene, CDR1 is SNHLY and CDR2 is FYNNEI. V dropped 7 bases and J dropped 9 bases, with 15 bases sitting between them. The CDR3 nucleotides are TGTGCCAGCACCCCGGGGCCGTCGGCCCAGTACTTC. This codes for CASTPGPSAQYF. Using reference TRBV2 and TRBJ2-5 for the parts outside the CDR3, the full variable domain is EPEVTQTPSHQVTQMGQEVILRCVPISNHLYFYWYRQILGQKVEFLVSFYNNEISEKSEIFDDQFSVERPDGSNFTLKIRSTKLEDSAMYFCASTPGPSAQYFGPGTRLLVL.

As for this clonotype: This CDR3 is missing its conserved last phenylalanine or tryptophan, likely due to a read error. The CDR3 DNA follows: TGTGCCGGAGGACGGGAAAGCTCCTATAATTCACCCCTCCACCTT. This sequence encodes CAGGRESSYNSPLHL. The chain employs TRBV2 and TRBJ1-6; D not certain. From germline, CDR1 is SNHLY and CDR2 FYNNEI. Trimming took off 11 bases at V and 0 bases at J, with 14 bases between the two ends. This CDR3 has 15 amino acids.

This chain links TRBV2 with TRBJ1-1; 8 nucleotides line up with TRBD1. Germline V gene data show CDR1 as SNHLY and CDR2 as FYNNEI. V lost 6 bases, J lost 5 bases, and 5 bases stayed unmatched. This CDR3 comprises 13 residues. The CDR3 protein is CASRAGGLTEAFF. Here the CDR3 DNA reads TGTGCCAGCAGGGCAGGGGGCCTGACTGAAGCTTTCTTT.

This clonotype turned up a few times. V gene TRBV7-8 combines with J gene TRBJ1-2, with no clear D. The CDR3 spans 16 residues. V was shortened by 8 bases and J by 1 base, with 20 bases between the two germline ends. The germline V gene has CDR1 SGHVS and CDR2 FQNEAQ. CDR3 loop: CASSSFGGRDNYGYTF. The CDR3 DNA sequence: TGTGCCAGCTCCTCGTTCGGAGGGCGGGATAACTATGGCTACACCTTC. Full variable domain (remainder filled in from reference TRBV7-8 and TRBJ1-2): GAGVSQSPRYKVAKRGQDVALRCDPISGHVSLFWYQQALGQGPEFLTYFQNEAQLDKSGLPSDRFFAERPEGSVSTLKIQRTQQEDSAVYLCASSSFGGRDNYGYTFGSGTRLTVV.

This chain connects TRBV12-3 or TRBV12-4 to TRBJ1-5; 11 positions agree with TRBD1. This CDR3 has 14 residues. J was trimmed by 6 bases and V by 4 bases; bases with no gene match: 2. In DNA form, the CDR3 reads TGTGCCAGCAGTTCCGGGACAGGGGGTCAGCCCCAGCATTTT. This codes for CASSSGTGGQPQHF.